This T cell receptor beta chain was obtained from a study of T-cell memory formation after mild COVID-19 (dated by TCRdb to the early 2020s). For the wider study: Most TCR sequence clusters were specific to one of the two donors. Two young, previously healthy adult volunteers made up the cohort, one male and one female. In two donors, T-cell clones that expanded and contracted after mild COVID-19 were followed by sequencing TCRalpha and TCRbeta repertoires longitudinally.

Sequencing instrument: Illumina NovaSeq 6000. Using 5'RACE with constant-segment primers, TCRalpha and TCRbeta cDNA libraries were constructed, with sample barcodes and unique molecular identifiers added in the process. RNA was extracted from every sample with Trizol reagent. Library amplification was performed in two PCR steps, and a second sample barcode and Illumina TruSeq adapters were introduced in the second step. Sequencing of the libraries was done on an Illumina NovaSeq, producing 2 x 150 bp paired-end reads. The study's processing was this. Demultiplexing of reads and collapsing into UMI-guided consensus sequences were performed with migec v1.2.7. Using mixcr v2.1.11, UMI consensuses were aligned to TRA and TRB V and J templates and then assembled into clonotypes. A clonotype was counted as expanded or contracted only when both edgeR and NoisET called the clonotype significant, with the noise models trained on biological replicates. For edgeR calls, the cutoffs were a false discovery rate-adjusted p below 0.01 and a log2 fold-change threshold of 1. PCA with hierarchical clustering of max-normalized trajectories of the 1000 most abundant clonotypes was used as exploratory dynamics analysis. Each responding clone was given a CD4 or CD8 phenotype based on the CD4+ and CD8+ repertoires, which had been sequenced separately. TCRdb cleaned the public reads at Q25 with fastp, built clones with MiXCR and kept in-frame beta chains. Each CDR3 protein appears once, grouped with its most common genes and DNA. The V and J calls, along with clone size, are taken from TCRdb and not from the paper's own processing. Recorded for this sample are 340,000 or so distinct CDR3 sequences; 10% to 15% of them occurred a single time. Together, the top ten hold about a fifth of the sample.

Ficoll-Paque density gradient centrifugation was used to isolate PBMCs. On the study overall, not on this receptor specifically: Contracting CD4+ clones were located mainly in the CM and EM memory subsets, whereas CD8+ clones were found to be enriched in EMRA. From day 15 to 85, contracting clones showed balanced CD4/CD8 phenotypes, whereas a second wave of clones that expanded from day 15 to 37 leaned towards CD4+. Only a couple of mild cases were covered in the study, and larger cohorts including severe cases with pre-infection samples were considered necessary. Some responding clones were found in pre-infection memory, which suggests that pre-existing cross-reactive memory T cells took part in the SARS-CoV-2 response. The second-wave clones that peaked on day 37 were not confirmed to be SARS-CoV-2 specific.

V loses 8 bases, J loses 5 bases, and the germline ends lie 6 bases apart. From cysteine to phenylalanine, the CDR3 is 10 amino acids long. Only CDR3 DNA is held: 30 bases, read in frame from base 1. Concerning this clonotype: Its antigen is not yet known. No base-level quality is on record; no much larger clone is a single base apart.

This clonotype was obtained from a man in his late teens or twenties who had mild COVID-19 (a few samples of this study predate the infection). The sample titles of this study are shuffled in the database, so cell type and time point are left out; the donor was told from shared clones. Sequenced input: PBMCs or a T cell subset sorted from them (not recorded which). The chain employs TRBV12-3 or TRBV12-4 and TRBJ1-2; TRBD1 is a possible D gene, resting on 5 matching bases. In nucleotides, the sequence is TGTGCCAGCGGGGCTTATGGCTACACCTTC. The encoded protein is CASGAYGYTF.